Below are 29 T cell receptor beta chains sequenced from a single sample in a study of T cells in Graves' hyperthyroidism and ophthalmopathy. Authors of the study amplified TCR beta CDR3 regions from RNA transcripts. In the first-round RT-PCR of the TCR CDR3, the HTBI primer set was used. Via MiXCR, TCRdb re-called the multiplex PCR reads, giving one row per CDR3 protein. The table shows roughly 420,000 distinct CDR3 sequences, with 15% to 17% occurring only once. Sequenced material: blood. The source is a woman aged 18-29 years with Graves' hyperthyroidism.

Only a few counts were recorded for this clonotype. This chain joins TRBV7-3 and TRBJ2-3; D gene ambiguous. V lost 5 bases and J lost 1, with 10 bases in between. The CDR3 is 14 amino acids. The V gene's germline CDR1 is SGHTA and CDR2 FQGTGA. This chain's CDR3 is CASSTLGGTDTQYF. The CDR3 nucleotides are TGTGCCAGCAGCACCCTAGGTGGCACAGATACGCAGTATTTT.

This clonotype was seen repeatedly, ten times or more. The DNA for the CDR3 is TGCAGCGTTGACCACGGCCATGAGCAGTTCTTC. It encodes CSVDHGHEQFF. The rearrangement joins TRBV29-1 to TRBJ2-1; unclear D gene. V was pared by 3 bases and J by 8 bases, with 8 bases between. The CDR3 contains 11 residues. Germline V lookup: CDR1 SQVTM, CDR2 ANQGSEA.

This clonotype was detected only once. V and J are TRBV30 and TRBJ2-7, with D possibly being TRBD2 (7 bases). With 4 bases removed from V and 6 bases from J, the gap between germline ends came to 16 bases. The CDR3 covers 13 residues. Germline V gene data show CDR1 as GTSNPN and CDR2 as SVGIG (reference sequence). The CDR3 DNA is TGTGCCTGGACTAGAGGGAGGGGGATCGAGCAGTACTTC. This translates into CAWTRGRGIEQYF. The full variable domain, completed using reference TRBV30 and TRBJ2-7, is SQTIHQWPATLVQPVGSPLSLECTVEGTSNPNLYWYRQAAGRGLQLLFYSVGIGQISSEVPQNLSASRPQDRQFILSSKKLLLSDSGFYLCAWTRGRGIEQYFGPGTRLTVT.

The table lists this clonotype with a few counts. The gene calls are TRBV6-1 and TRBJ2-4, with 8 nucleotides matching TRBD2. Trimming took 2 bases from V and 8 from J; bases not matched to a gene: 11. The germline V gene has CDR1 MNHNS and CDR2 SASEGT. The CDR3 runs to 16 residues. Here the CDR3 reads CASSELAGGPQDIQYF. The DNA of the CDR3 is TGTGCCAGCAGTGAACTGGCGGGAGGACCACAGGACATTCAGTACTTC.

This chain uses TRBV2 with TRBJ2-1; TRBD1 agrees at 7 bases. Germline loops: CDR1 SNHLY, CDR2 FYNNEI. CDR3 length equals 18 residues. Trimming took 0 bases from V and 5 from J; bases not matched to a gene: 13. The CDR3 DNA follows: TGTGCCAGCAGTGAAGCGCTTCAAGTCAGGGACAGAAACAATGAGCAGTTCTTC. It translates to CASSEALQVRDRNNEQFF.

Written as DNA, the CDR3 is TGCGCCAGCAGCTTGGAGCATTCACCCCTCCACTTT. It encodes CASSLEHSPLHF. This chain connects TRBV5-1 to TRBJ1-6; D uncertain. CDR1 is SGHRS and CDR2 is YFSETQ in the germline V gene. CDR3 length: 12 residues. Trimming took off 0 bases at V and 8 bases at J, with 3 bases between the two ends.

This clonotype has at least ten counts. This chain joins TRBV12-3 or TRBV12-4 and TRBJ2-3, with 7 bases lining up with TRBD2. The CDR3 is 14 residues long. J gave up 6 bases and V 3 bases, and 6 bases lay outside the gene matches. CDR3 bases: TGTGCCAGCAGTTTGGCGGGAGCGAAGGATACGCAGTATTTT. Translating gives CASSLAGAKDTQYF.

The CDR3 DNA sequence: TGCAGTGCCTCCCCCCCGGGGAGCACCGGGGAGCTGTTTTTT. Residues: CSASPPGSTGELFF. V and J are TRBV20-1 and TRBJ2-2; D is perhaps TRBD2 (5 bases). Between the trimmed V and J ends, which lost 6 bases and 4 bases, there was a span of 15 bases. From germline, CDR1 is DFQATT and CDR2 SNEGSKA (reference sequence). This CDR3 has 14 residues.

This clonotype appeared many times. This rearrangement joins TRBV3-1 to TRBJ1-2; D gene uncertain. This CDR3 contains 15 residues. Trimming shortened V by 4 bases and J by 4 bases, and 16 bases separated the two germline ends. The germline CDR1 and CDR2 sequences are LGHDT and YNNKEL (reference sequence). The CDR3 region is CASSPRGVLFYGYTF. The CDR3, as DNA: TGTGCCAGCAGCCCCCGCGGAGTCCTCTTCTATGGCTACACCTTC. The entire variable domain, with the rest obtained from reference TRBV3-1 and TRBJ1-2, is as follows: DTAVSQTPKYLVTQMGNDKSIKCEQNLGHDTMYWYKQDSKKFLKIMFSYNNKELIINETVPNRFSPKSPDKAHLNLHINSLELGDSAVYFCASSPRGVLFYGYTFGSGTRLTVV.

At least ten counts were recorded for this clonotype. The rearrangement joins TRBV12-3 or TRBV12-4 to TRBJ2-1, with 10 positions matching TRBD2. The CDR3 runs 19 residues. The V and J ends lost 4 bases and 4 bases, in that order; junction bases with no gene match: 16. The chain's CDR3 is CASSYFGPLTSGQYNEQFF. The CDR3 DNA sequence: TGTGCCAGCAGTTACTTTGGGCCGCTGACTAGCGGGCAATACAATGAGCAGTTCTTC.

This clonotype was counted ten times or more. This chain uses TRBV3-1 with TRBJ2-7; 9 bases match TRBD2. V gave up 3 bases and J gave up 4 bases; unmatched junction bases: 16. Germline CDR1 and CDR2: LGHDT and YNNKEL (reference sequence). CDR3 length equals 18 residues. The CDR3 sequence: CASSHPSSGDQSKYEQYF. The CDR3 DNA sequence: TGTGCCAGCAGCCACCCCTCTAGCGGGGACCAAAGCAAGTACGAGCAGTACTTC.

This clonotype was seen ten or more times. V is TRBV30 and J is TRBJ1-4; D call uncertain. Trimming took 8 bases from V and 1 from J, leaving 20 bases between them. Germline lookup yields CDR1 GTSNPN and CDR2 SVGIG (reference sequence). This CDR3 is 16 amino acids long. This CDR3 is CAGIARRAVTNEKLFF. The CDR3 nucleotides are TGTGCCGGGATAGCCAGGAGGGCAGTAACTAATGAAAAACTGTTTTTT.

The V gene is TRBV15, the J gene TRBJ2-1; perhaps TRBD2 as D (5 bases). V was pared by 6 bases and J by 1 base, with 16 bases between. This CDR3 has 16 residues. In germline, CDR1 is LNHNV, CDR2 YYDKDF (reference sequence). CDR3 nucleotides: TGTGCCACCAGAACAACTAGAGAATATTCCTACAATGAGCAGTTCTTC. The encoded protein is CATRTTREYSYNEQFF.

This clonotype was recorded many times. CDR3 sequence: CATSDPGSLSYEQYF. The CDR3 DNA reads as TGTGCCACCAGTGACCCTGGTTCTCTCTCCTACGAGCAGTACTTC. The V and J genes are TRBV24-1 and TRBJ2-7; D not resolved. The CDR3 spans 15 residues. The ends were cut back, 4 bases at V and 0 bases at J, with 12 bases in the middle. Germline CDR1 is KGHDR and CDR2 is SFDVKD.

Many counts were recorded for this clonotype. CDR3 in amino acids: CASSQVAGYTDTQYF. The CDR3 DNA is TGTGCCAGCAGCCAAGTCGCGGGGTACACAGATACGCAGTATTTT. J is TRBJ2-3 and V is TRBV3-1, with D tentatively TRBD2 (6 bases). This CDR3 spans 15 amino acids. Between the trimmed V and J ends, which lost 1 base and 2 bases, there was a span of 10 bases. Germline CDR1 reads LGHDT; CDR2 reads YNNKEL (reference sequence).

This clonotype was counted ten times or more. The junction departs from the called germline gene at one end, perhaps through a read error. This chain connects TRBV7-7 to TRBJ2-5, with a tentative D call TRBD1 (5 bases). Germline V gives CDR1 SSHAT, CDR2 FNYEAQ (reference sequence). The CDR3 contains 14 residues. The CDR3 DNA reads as TGTGCTAGCAGTTATAATACAGGCCAAGAGACCCAGTACTTC. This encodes CASSYNTGQETQYF.

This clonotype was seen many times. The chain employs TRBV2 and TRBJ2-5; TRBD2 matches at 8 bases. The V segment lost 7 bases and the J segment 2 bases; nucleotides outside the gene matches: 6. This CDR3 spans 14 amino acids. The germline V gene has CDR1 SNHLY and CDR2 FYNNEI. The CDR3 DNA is TGTGCCAGCAATGGCGGGAGGCAACAAGAGACCCAGTACTTC. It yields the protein CASNGGRQQETQYF.

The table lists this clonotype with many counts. The CDR3 coding sequence is TGTGCCAGCAGTGTCCCTAGCGGGGGGGCCCTATACGAGCAGTACTTC. Residues: CASSVPSGGALYEQYF. V gene TRBV2 combines with J gene TRBJ2-7; 12 bases match TRBD2. The germline V gene encodes CDR1 SNHLY and CDR2 FYNNEI. The CDR3 covers 16 residues. V lost 4 bases and J lost 4; bases outside the gene matches: 8.

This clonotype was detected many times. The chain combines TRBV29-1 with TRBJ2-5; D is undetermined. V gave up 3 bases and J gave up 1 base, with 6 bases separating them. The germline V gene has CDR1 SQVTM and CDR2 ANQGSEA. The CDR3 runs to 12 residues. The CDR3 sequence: CSVEGSQETQYF. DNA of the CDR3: TGCAGCGTTGAGGGCTCCCAAGAGACCCAGTACTTC.

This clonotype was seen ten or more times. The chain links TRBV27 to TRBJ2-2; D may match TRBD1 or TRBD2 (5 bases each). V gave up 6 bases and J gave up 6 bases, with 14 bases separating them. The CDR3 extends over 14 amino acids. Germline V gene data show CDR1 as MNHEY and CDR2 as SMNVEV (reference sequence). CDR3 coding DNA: TGTGCCAGCAGCTACGGGACGCTTGCCGGGGAGCTGTTTTTT. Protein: CASSYGTLAGELFF.

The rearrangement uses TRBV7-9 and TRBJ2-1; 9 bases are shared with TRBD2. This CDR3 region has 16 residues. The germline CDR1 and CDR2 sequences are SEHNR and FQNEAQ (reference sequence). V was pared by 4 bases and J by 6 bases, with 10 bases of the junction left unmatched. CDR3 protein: CASSSPSGVGGNEQFF. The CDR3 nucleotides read TGTGCCAGCAGCTCCCCTAGCGGGGTGGGGGGCAATGAGCAGTTCTTC.

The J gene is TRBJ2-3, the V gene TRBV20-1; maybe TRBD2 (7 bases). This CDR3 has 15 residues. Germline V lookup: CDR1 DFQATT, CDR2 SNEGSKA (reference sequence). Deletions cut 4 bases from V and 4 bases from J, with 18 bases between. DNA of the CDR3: TGCAGTGCTAACCCGGGGGGCCAGGTGGCAGATACGCAGTATTTT. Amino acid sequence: CSANPGGQVADTQYF.

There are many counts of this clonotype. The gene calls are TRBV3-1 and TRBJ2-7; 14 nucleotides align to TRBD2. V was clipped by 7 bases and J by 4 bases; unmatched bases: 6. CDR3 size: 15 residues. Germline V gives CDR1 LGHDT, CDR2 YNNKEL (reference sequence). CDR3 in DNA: TGTGCCAGCAAAGGACTAGCGGGGGGTGATTACGAGCAGTACTTC. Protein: CASKGLAGGDYEQYF.

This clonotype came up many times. The CDR3 here is CASSRTSGGLTDTQYF. CDR3 nucleotides: TGTGCCAGCAGCCGAACTAGCGGGGGACTCACAGATACGCAGTATTTT. V and J are TRBV7-9 and TRBJ2-3, with TRBD2 identical over 11 bases. Per the germline V gene, CDR1 is SEHNR and CDR2 is FQNEAQ (reference sequence). The junction had 6 bases not matched to a gene; V was cut back by 5 bases and J by 2 bases. This CDR3 has 16 amino acids.

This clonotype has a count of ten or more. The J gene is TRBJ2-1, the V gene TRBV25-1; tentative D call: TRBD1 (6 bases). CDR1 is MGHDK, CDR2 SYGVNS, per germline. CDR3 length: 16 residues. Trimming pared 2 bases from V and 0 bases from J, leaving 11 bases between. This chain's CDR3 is CASSEEVGGSYNEQFF. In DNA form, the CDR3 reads TGTGCCAGCAGTGAAGAGGTAGGGGGCTCCTACAATGAGCAGTTCTTC.

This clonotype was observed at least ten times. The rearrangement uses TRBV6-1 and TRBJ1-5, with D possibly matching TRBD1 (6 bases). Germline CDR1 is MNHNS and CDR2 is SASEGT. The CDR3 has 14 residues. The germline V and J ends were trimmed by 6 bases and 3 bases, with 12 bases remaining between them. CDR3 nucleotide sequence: TGTGCCAGCAGAGGTCAGGGGTACAATCAGCCCCAGCATTTT. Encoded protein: CASRGQGYNQPQHF.

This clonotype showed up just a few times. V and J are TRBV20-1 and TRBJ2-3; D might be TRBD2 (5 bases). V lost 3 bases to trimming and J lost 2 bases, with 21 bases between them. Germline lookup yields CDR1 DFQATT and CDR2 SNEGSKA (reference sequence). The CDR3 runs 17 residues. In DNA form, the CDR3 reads TGCAGTGCTAGGGGGTCAGGACTCCATCTACCCACAGATACGCAGTATTTT. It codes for CSARGSGLHLPTDTQYF.

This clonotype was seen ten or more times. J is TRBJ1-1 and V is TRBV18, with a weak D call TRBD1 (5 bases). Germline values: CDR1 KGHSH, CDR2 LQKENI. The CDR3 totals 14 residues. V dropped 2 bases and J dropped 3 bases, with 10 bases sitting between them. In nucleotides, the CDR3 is TGTGCCAGCTCACCATCAGGGAAAGACACTGAAGCTTTCTTT. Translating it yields CASSPSGKDTEAFF.

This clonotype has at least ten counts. The CDR3 DNA reads as TGTGCCAGCAGCTTGACAGGGAGTGAGCAGTTCTTC. Its translation is CASSLTGSEQFF. The rearrangement joins TRBV7-2 to TRBJ2-1, with TRBD1 matching over 7 bases. V shed 3 bases, J shed 9 bases, and the junction held 2 bases outside the gene matches. This CDR3 has 12 residues. The germline V gene has CDR1 SGHTA and CDR2 FQGNSA.